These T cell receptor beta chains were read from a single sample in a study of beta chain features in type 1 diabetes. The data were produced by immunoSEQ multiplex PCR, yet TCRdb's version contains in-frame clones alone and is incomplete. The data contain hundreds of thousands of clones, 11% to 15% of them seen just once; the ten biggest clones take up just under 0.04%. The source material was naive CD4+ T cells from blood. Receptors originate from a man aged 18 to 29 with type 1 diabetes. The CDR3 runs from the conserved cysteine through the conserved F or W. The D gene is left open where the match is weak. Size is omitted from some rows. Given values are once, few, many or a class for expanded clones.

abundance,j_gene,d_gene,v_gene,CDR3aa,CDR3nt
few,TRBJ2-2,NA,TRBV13,CASSMPRGSNTGELFF,TGTGCCAGCAGTATGCCGAGGGGGAGCAACACCGGGGAGCTGTTTTTT
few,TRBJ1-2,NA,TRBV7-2,CASSPHGNGYTF,TGTGCCAGCAGCCCCCACGGGAATGGCTACACCTTC
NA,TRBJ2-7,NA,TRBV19,CASTGGGTSLYEQYF,TGTGCCAGCACGGGAGGCGGGACATCACTCTACGAGCAGTACTTC
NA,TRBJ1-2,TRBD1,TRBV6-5,CASSYTQGGNYGYTF,TGTGCCAGCAGTTACACCCAGGGGGGTAACTATGGCTACACCTTC
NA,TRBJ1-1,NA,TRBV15,CATSRENGNTEAFF,TGTGCCACCAGCAGAGAAAATGGGAACACTGAAGCTTTCTTT
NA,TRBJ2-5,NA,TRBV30,CAWSVWRVEETQYF,TGTGCCTGGAGTGTTTGGCGGGTAGAGGAGACCCAGTACTTC
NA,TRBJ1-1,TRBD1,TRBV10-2,CASITGDTEAFF,TGCGCCAGCATTACAGGGGACACTGAAGCTTTCTTT
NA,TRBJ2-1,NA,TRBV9,CASSVATDEQFF,TGTGCCAGCAGCGTAGCTACGGATGAGCAGTTCTTC
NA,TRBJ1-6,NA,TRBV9,CASSSGGSSYNSPLHF,TGTGCCAGCAGCTCCGGAGGATCCTCCTATAATTCACCCCTCCACTTT
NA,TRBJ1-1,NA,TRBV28,CASSATGMGSTEAFF,TGTGCCAGCAGTGCAACAGGGATGGGGAGCACTGAAGCTTTCTTT
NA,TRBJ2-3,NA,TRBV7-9,CASSLVIWGTDTQYF,TGTGCCAGCAGCTTAGTCATCTGGGGGACAGATACGCAGTATTTT
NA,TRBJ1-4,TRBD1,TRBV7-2,CASSFRRGPNEKLFF,TGTGCCAGCAGCTTCCGAAGGGGGCCAAATGAAAAACTGTTTTTT
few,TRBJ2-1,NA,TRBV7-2,CASSLVSGRNGYNEQFF,TGTGCCAGCAGCTTAGTTTCCGGTAGGAACGGCTACAATGAGCAGTTCTTC
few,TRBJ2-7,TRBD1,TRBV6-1,CASSEAGTENYEQYF,TGTGCCAGCAGTGAAGCGGGGACAGAGAACTACGAGCAGTACTTC
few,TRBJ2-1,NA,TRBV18,CASSRLNEQFF,TGTGCCAGCTCTCGCCTCAATGAGCAGTTCTTC
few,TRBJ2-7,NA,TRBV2,CASSGGLNYEQYF,TGTGCCAGCAGCGGGGGGCTGAACTACGAGCAGTACTTC
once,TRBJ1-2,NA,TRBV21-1,CATGQGALWHYGYTF,TGTGCCACAGGACAGGGGGCGTTGTGGCACTATGGCTACACCTTC
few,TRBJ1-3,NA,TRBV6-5,CASSYPGAGNTIYF,TGTGCCAGCAGTTACCCGGGGGCTGGAAACACCATATATTTT
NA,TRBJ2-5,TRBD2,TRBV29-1,CSAGDSGRALIQYF,TGCAGCGCGGGGGATAGCGGGAGGGCCTTGATACAGTACTTC
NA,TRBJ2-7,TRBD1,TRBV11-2,CASRALRQGTYEQYF,TGTGCCAGCAGGGCCCTCAGACAGGGGACCTACGAGCAGTACTTC
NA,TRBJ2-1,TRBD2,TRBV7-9,CASSLGLAGVGEQFF,TGTGCCAGCAGCTTAGGACTAGCGGGGGTGGGTGAGCAGTTCTTC
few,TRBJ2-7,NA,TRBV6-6,CASSYGLQSHEQYF,TGTGCCAGCAGTTACGGTCTACAATCCCACGAGCAGTACTTC
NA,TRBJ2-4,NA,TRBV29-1,CSVGQPGHKRGEYF,TGCAGCGTTGGACAGCCGGGACACAAGCGAGGGGAGTACTTC
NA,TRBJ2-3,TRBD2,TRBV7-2,CASSLVGSGGTDTQYF,TGTGCCAGCAGCTTAGTCGGTAGCGGGGGCACAGATACGCAGTATTTT
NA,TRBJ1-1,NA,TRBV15,CATSRDRESDTEAFF,TGTGCCACCAGCAGAGATCGGGAGAGTGACACTGAAGCTTTCTTT
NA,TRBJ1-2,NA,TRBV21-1,CASSMTDREGGYTF,TGTGCCAGCAGCATGACCGACAGGGAAGGCGGCTACACCTTC
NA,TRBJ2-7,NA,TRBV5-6,CASSLDRWDRAEQYF,TGTGCCAGCAGCTTGGACAGGTGGGATCGTGCCGAGCAGTACTTC
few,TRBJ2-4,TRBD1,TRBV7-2,CASSFTGGAENIQYF,TGTGCCAGCAGTTTTACAGGGGGCGCTGAAAACATTCAGTACTTC
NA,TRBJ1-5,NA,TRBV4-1,CASSQSRGQPQHF,TGCGCCAGCAGCCAATCCCGAGGGCAGCCCCAGCATTTT
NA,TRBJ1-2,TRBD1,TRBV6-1,CASSAGQGLLYGYTF,TGTGCCAGCAGTGCGGGACAGGGGCTACTCTATGGCTACACCTTC
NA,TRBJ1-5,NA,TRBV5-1,CASSLTPDQPQHF,TGCGCCAGCAGTCTTACACCGGATCAGCCCCAGCATTTT
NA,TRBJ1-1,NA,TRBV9,CASSVGVRRGTEAFF,TGTGCCAGCAGCGTCGGAGTTCGAAGGGGCACTGAAGCTTTCTTT